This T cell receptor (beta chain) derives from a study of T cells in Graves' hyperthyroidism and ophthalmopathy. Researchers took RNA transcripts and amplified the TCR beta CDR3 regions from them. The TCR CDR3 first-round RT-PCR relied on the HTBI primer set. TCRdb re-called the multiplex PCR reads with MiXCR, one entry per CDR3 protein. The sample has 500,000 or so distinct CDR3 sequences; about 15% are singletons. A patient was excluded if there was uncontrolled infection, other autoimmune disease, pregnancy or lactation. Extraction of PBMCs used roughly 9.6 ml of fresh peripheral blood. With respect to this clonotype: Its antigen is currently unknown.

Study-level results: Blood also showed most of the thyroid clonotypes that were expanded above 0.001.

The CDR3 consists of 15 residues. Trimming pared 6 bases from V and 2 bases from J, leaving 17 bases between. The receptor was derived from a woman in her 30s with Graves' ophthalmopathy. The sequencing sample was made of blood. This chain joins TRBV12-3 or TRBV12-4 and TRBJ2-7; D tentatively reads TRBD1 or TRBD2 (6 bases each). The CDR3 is CASSGTGGRTYEQYF. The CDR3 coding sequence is TGTGCCAGCAGCGGGACCGGGGGCAGAACCTACGAGCAGTACTTC.